This T cell receptor beta chain was identified in a study of T cell responses to AZD1222 COVID-19 vaccine. Whole-study findings and limits: Spike-specific TCR breadth and depth went up after people got two AZD1222 doses. Donors were largely white British and mainly female; clonal diversity was possibly underestimated. As reported, nearly half of all spike-specific TCRs target variant regions that are unmutated.

Second-dose schedules of about 4 or about 12 weeks were combined. As for this clone: Antigen unknown.

Clones were read by immunoSEQ multiplex PCR, and TCRdb kept only the in-frame ones, dropping some. The sample has roughly 100,000 clones; around 87% are singletons. The specimen was peripheral blood, collected 28 days after the second AZD1222 dose. This clonotype originated in an adult who received the AZD1222 COVID-19 vaccine.

The chain's CDR3 is CASRLYGKPVLRGGEDIQYF. Here the CDR3 DNA reads TGTGCCAGCAGGTTATACGGGAAGCCCGTCCTCAGGGGTGGGGAAGACATTCAGTACTTC. The chain combines TRBV3-1 (or the pseudogene TRBV3-2) with TRBJ2-4, with D possibly being TRBD1 (6 bases). The CDR3 sequence is 20 residues long. The V gene's germline CDR1 is LGHDT and CDR2 YNNKEL (reference sequence). Deletions cut 6 bases from V and 8 bases from J, with 35 bases between.